Listed below are T cell receptor beta chains from one sample, sequenced in a study of tumor-infiltrating lymphocytes in primary liver carcinoma. From the multiplex PCR reads, TCRdb called clonotypes with MiXCR, one entry per CDR3 protein. The table includes roughly 330,000 distinct CDR3 sequences, about 65% detected once. Material for sequencing was peripheral blood. The origin of the receptors is a middle-aged man with primary liver carcinoma and hepatitis B virus infection. Each CDR3 is given with its conserved first and last residue. D genes are given only for firm matches. Size tells how often a clone was seen (once, few, many) or the class of an expanded clone, and some rows leave it out.

NA	NA	TRBV5-6	TRBJ2-7	CASSSHRLSEQYF	TGTGCCAGCAGCTCCCACAGGCTGAGCGAGCAGTACTTC
once	NA	TRBV11-2	TRBJ2-2	CTSSRRGNTGELVF	TGTACCAGCAGCCGTCGGGGTAACACCGGGGAGCTGGTTTTT
few	TRBD1	TRBV5-6	TRBJ2-1	CASSLTGGSYNEQFF	TGTGCCAGCAGCTTAACAGGGGGCTCCTACAATGAGCAGTTCTTC
NA	NA	TRBV4-3	TRBJ1-5	CVSSQDRGQPQHF	TGCGTCAGCAGCCAAGACCGGGGGCAGCCCCAGCATTTT
NA	TRBD1	TRBV11-2	TRBJ2-7	CANGSRTGGYVQYF	TGTGCCAACGGCTCTCGGACAGGGGGCTACGTGCAGTACTTC
NA	NA	TRBV30	TRBJ1-1	CAWGPLRGNTEAFF	TGTGCCTGGGGACCTTTAAGGGGGAACACTGAAGCTTTCTTT
NA	NA	TRBV10-3	TRBJ2-2	CTISTMGPDTGELFF	TGTACCATTAGTACCATGGGGCCGGACACCGGGGAGCTGTTTTTT
NA	TRBD2	TRBV11-2	TRBJ2-1	CVSSTLAGSSHNEQFF	TGTGTCAGCAGCACGCTAGCGGGAAGCTCCCACAATGAGCAGTTCTTC
many	NA	TRBV5-1	TRBJ2-7	CASSFSGYEQYF	TGCGCCAGCAGCTTCTCCGGCTACGAGCAGTACTTC
once	NA	TRBV12-3/TRBV12-4	TRBJ2-1	CAGSFEEITYNEQFF	TGTGCCGGCAGCTTTGAGGAAATCACCTACAATGAGCAGTTCTTC
NA	TRBD2	TRBV12-3/TRBV12-4	TRBJ2-3	CASSGLAGGADTQYF	TGTGCCAGCAGTGGACTAGCGGGAGGGGCAGATACGCAGTATTTT
many	NA	TRBV11-2	TRBJ2-5	CASSLAGARETQYF	TGTGCCAGCAGCTTAGCGGGAGCGCGGGAGACCCAGTACTTC
few	TRBD1	TRBV4-1	TRBJ2-7	CASSRTGVVPYEQYF	TGCGCCAGCAGCCGGACAGGGGTTGTTCCCTACGAGCAGTACTTC
NA	TRBD2	TRBV11-2	TRBJ2-5	CASSLSGMLSIGRVVETQCF	TGTGCCAGCAGCCTATCTGGGATGTTATCTATCGGGAGGGTCGTAGAGACCCAGTGCTTC
few	NA	TRBV30	TRBJ1-4	CAWRQREDEKLFF	TGTGCCTGGAGGCAAAGAGAGGATGAAAAACTGTTTTTT
many	TRBD2	TRBV10-3	TRBJ2-5	CAISGSGGGREQETQYF	TGTGCCATCAGTGGCAGCGGCGGGGGACGGGAACAAGAGACCCAGTACTTC
few	NA	TRBV6-5	TRBJ2-3	CASSPSGGRSTDTQYF	TGTGCCAGCAGTCCCTCGGGTGGACGCAGCACAGATACGCAGTATTTT
NA	NA	TRBV11-1	TRBJ2-7	CISSSRGNNYEQYF	TGTATCAGCAGCTCAAGAGGAAATAACTACGAGCAGTATTTC
once	NA	TRBV6-1	TRBJ1-5	CASSERRGGRVGQPQDF	TGTGCTAGCAGTGAAAGGAGAGGGGGGCGCGTCGGTCAGCCCCAGGATTTT
many	TRBD2	TRBV6-2/TRBV6-3	TRBJ2-7	CASGSSGRAYEQYF	TGTGCCAGCGGGTCAAGCGGGAGGGCCTACGAGCAGTACTTC
NA	NA	TRBV14	TRBJ2-3	CASSQDSVTDTQYF	TGTGCCAGCAGCCAAGATTCTGTCACAGATACGCAGTATTTT
NA	NA	TRBV25-1	TRBJ2-7	CASGWGPWEQYF	TGTGCCAGCGGATGGGGGCCTTGGGAGCAGTACTTC
few	NA	TRBV4-1	TRBJ1-4	CASSQELQRGEKLFF	TGCGCCAGCAGCCAAGAACTCCAGCGGGGTGAAAAACTGTTTTTT
once	NA	TRBV11-2	TRBJ2-7	CASSLEAGGYEQYF	TGTGCCAGCAGCCTAGAGGCAGGTGGCTACGAGCAGTACTTC
NA	NA	TRBV11-2	TRBJ2-1	CASSLEGYNEQFF	TGTGCCAGCAGCCTGGAAGGGTACAATGAGCAGTTCTTC
many	TRBD2	TRBV12-3/TRBV12-4	TRBJ2-2	CASRPGQGLAGGITGELFF	TGTGCCAGCAGACCGGGACAGGGCCTAGCGGGAGGCATCACCGGGGAGCTGTTTTTT
few	NA	TRBV30	TRBJ2-5	CAWSVGLGYETQYF	TGTGCCTGGAGTGTGGGTCTAGGGTACGAGACCCAGTACTTC
many	NA	TRBV11-2	TRBJ2-7	CASSLDRTVSYEQYF	TGTGCCAGCAGCTTAGATCGGACAGTCTCCTACGAGCAGTACTTC